The clone carrying this T cell receptor beta chain occurred a few times. Antigen: not known. The study reverse transcribed the entire isolated RNA, so it sequenced expressed TCRB transcripts. Clones were read by immunoSEQ multiplex PCR, and TCRdb kept only the in-frame ones, dropping some. The table lists about 400,000 clones, roughly 12% of them singletons. The J segment lost 7 bases and the V segment lost 0 bases, leaving 10 bases of the junction unmatched. The CDR3 has 17 amino acids. The V gene's germline CDR1 is SGHNT and CDR2 YYREEE (reference sequence). The sample is drawn from a study of beta chain features in type 1 diabetes. Broader study findings: TCRB CDR3 length was moderately but significantly reduced in all four CD4+ subsets of Type 1 diabetes patients.

The origin of this receptor is a woman aged 18-35 years with type 1 diabetes. The rearrangement uses TRBV5-4 and TRBJ2-1, with TRBD2 matching 10 bases. Sample: naive CD4+ T cells from blood. Here the CDR3 DNA reads TGTGCCAGCAGCTTGGGAGGAGCGGGAGGGCCTTATAATGAGCAGTTCTTC. Amino acid sequence: CASSLGGAGGPYNEQFF.